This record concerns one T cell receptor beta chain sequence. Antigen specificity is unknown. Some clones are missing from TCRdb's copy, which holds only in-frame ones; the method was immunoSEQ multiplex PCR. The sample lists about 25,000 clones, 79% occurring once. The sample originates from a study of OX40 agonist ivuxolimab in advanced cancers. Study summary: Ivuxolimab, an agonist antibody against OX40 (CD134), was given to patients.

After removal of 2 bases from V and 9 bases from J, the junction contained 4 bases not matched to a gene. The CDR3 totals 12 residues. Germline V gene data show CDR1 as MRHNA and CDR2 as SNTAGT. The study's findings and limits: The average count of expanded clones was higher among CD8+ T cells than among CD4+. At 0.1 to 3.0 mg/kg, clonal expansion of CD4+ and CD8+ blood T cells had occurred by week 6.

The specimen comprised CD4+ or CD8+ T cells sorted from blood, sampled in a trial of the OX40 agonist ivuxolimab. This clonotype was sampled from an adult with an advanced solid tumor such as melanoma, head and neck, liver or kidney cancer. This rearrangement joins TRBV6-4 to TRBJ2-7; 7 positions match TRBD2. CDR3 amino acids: CASSDISGGQYF. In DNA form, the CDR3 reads TGTGCCAGCAGTGACATATCGGGGGGGCAGTACTTC.